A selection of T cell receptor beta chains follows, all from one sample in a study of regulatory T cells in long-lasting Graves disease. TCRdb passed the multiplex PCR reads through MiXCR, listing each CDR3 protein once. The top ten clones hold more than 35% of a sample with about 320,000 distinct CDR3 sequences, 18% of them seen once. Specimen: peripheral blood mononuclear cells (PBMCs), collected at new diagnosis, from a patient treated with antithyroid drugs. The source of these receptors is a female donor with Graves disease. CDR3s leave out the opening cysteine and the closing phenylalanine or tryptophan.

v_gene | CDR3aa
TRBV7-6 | ASSSGGPSRNTGELF
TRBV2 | ASSENRAGGTDTQY
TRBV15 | ATSGSGAGLYNEQF
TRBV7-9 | ASSFPRSGEQF
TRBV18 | ASSPNRNGYT
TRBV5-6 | ASSLQGTGNTIY
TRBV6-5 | ASSSRQGNEKLF
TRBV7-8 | ASSQDGYSNQPQH
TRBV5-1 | ASSLLGDEQY
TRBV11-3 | ASSFQGNGEKLF
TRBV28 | ASSFADTQRETQY
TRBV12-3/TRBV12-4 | ASSEAGTGRNEQF
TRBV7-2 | ASSLAGNNQPQH
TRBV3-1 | ASTPGTGGTDTQY
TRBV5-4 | ASSFGEREGLAEQF
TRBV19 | ASSIWGQFNEQY
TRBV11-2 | ASSLRLAGGPGYEQY
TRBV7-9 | ASSGPGLYNEQF
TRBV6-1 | ASSRDSNYEQY
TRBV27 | ASNTPPGTQY
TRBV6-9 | ASSYSPVSGTSYEQY
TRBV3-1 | ASSQNLAGEQF